This is a list of T cell receptor beta chains from one sample in a study of blood T cell repertoires in COVID-19. Data came from immunoSEQ multiplex PCR; TCRdb stores just in-frame clones and leaves some out. Of more than 45,000 clones listed, over 75% are singletons. Sequenced input: peripheral blood. All receptors come from a man aged 65-85 years with acute or convalescent COVID-19. Each CDR3 is given with its conserved first and last residue. The D gene is left open where the match is weak. Size is stated for part of the rows, as once, few or many counts, or as a class when the clone is expanded.

d_gene	v_gene	j_gene	abundance	CDR3nt	CDR3aa
-	TRBV5-6	TRBJ1-5	-	TGTGCCAGCAGCCGCACGGGGCAGGGACAAAATCAGCCCCAGCATTTT	CASSRTGQGQNQPQHF
-	TRBV9	TRBJ2-1	-	TGTGCCAGCAGCGAGAGGTCAGCAAGGGGAACAAATGAGCAGTTCTTC	CASSERSARGTNEQFF
-	TRBV2	TRBJ1-5	-	TGTGCCAGCGGTTCGGTAGACAACAATCAGCCCCAGCATTTT	CASGSVDNNQPQHF
-	TRBV2	TRBJ2-3	-	TGTGCCAGCAGCCCTTTTGATACGCAGTATTTT	CASSPFDTQYF
TRBD1	TRBV19	TRBJ2-7	-	TGTGCCAGTAGCCTTCGACAGGGAGCCTACGAGCAGTACTTC	CASSLRQGAYEQYF
TRBD1	TRBV6-1	TRBJ1-2	-	TGTGCCAGCAGTGGGGTAGGACAGGGCCGAATTAACTATGGCTACACCTTC	CASSGVGQGRINYGYTF
TRBD1	TRBV15	TRBJ1-2	-	TGTGCCACCAGCAGAGCTGCCCGGGACAGGGGTTCTGGCTACACCTTC	CATSRAARDRGSGYTF
-	TRBV7-8	TRBJ2-7	-	TGTGCCAGCACAGGGCTTGACGAGCAGTACTTC	CASTGLDEQYF
-	TRBV6-5	TRBJ1-2	-	TGTGCCAGCAGTCCTGATCGACAGGTCTATGGCTACACCTTC	CASSPDRQVYGYTF
TRBD1	TRBV19	TRBJ1-3	-	TGTGCCAGTAGTATGGACAGGATCTCTGGAAACACCATATATTTT	CASSMDRISGNTIYF
-	TRBV14	TRBJ1-1	-	TGTGCCAGCAGCCAAGTAAAAACTGAAGCTTTCTTT	CASSQVKTEAFF
TRBD1	TRBV14	TRBJ2-3	-	TGTGCCAGCAGCCCCGGACAGGACACAGATACGCAGTATTTT	CASSPGQDTDTQYF
-	TRBV7-2	TRBJ2-3	-	TGTGCCAGCAGCCCACTAGGAGATACGCAGTATTTT	CASSPLGDTQYF
TRBD1	TRBV5-4	TRBJ2-5	-	TGTGCCAGCAGCTTGGAGGGACAGGGTTGGGAGACCCAGTACTTC	CASSLEGQGWETQYF
-	TRBV2	TRBJ1-6	-	TGTGCCAGCAGTGCTCTAAGGGAGGGGAATTCACCCCTCCACTTT	CASSALREGNSPLHF
-	TRBV7-9	TRBJ1-3	-	TGTGCCAGCAGCCTCGGACAGTTGGACACCATATATTTT	CASSLGQLDTIYF
TRBD1	TRBV14	TRBJ1-2	-	TGTGCCAGCAGCATTCGGACAGGGGCGAACTATGGCTACACCTTC	CASSIRTGANYGYTF
TRBD1	TRBV4-1	TRBJ1-5	-	TGCGCCAGCAGCCAACAGGGGGATGGCAATCAGCCCCAGCATTTT	CASSQQGDGNQPQHF
-	TRBV6-4	TRBJ2-1	once	TGTGCCAGCAGTGTTATGGTGAGCTCCTACAATGAGCAGTTCTTC	CASSVMVSSYNEQFF
TRBD2	TRBV3-1/TRBV3-2	TRBJ2-2	-	TGTGCCAGCAGCCAAGTGCGGGGGGGTCGAACCGGGGAGCTGTTTTTT	CASSQVRGGRTGELFF
-	TRBV2	TRBJ1-2	-	TGTGCCAGCAGTTTGACAACTAACTATGGCTACACCTTC	CASSLTTNYGYTF
TRBD1	TRBV6-5	TRBJ1-5	few	TGTGCCAGCAGTTCAGGGACAGGAGGGAGTCAGCCCCAGCATTTT	CASSSGTGGSQPQHF
-	TRBV4-3	TRBJ2-7	-	TGCGCCAGCAGCCAGACGGAGGGGACCTACGAGCAGTACTTC	CASSQTEGTYEQYF
-	TRBV7-2	TRBJ2-2	-	TGTGCCAGCAGCGAGGGCACGAACACCGGGGAGCTGTTTTTT	CASSEGTNTGELFF
TRBD1	TRBV28	TRBJ1-2	-	TGTGCCAGCACCTTATGGACAGGGGGCCTTGGCTACACCTTC	CASTLWTGGLGYTF
-	TRBV6-1	TRBJ2-7	-	TGTGCCAGCAGTGAAGCCTCTCCGGGCCGGGGCGAGCAGTACTTC	CASSEASPGRGEQYF
TRBD2	TRBV19	TRBJ2-2	-	TGTGCCAGTAGTGGGGGGGTTAGCGGCACCGGGGAGCTGTTTTTT	CASSGGVSGTGELFF
TRBD1	TRBV15	TRBJ2-5	-	TGTGCCACCAGCGTACGACAGGGGAGCCGGGAGACCCAGTACTTC	CATSVRQGSRETQYF
-	TRBV5-1	TRBJ1-2	-	TGCGCCAGCAGCTTGGGCCCGGGGAGGGCGGGCTATGGCTACACCTTC	CASSLGPGRAGYGYTF
TRBD2	TRBV7-2	TRBJ2-3	once	TGTGCCAGCAGGGGGGGGGCAGATACGCAGTATTTT	CASRGGADTQYF
TRBD2	TRBV9	TRBJ2-2	few	TGTGCCAGCAGCGTTACAGCGGGAGGAATAGGCACCGGGGAGCTGTTTTTT	CASSVTAGGIGTGELFF
-	TRBV18	TRBJ1-4	-	TGTGCCAGCTCGCCTGGCACTAATGAAAAACTGTTTTTT	CASSPGTNEKLFF
-	TRBV7-3	TRBJ1-1	-	TGTGCCAGCACCTTCTCAGGGAACACTGAAGCTTTCTTT	CASTFSGNTEAFF
TRBD1	TRBV5-1	TRBJ2-6	-	TGCGCCAGCAGCCGTGACAGGGGCCATGGGGCCAACGTCCTGACTTTC	CASSRDRGHGANVLTF
TRBD2	TRBV9	TRBJ2-5	-	TGTGCCAGCAGCGTAGTGACTCCTAAGACTAGCGGGGGGGTGCAAGAGACCCAGTACTTC	CASSVVTPKTSGGVQETQYF
TRBD2	TRBV7-3	TRBJ2-2	once	TGTGCCAGCAGCGTTAGCGGGGGTCGCCGATCCGGGGAGCTGTTTTTT	CASSVSGGRRSGELFF
-	TRBV5-1	TRBJ2-4	-	TGCGCCAGCAGCTTGGGACAGCGGGACATTCAGTACTTC	CASSLGQRDIQYF
TRBD2	TRBV5-1	TRBJ2-7	-	TGCGCCAGCAGCATATTAGCGGGAACCGCCTACGAGCAGTACTTC	CASSILAGTAYEQYF
-	TRBV6-1	TRBJ1-1	-	TGTGCCAGCAGTCCCTCGGGTACTGAAGCTTTCTTT	CASSPSGTEAFF
-	TRBV5-1	TRBJ1-1	-	TGCGCCACTTCCACAGGGCCTGACACTGAAGCTTTCTTT	CATSTGPDTEAFF
TRBD2	TRBV5-1	TRBJ2-2	-	TGCGCCCGCACGAGACTAGCCGACACCGGGGAGCTGTTTTTT	CARTRLADTGELFF
-	TRBV3-1/TRBV3-2	TRBJ2-6	-	TGTGCTAGCAGCCCGCAGGGGACCTCTGGGGCCAACGTCCTGACTTTC	CASSPQGTSGANVLTF
TRBD2	TRBV27	TRBJ2-5	-	TGTGCCAGCAGTTATGGGGCGGGGGGCCTGTTTGGGACCCAGTACTTC	CASSYGAGGLFGTQYF
TRBD1	TRBV28	TRBJ1-6	-	TGTGCCATCAGGGGGCAGGGGGCCATGGATTCACCCCTCCACTTT	CAIRGQGAMDSPLHF
-	TRBV4-3	TRBJ1-2	-	TGCGCCAGCAGCCAAGAGTGGAGGGGATCCTATGGCTACACCTTC	CASSQEWRGSYGYTF
TRBD1	TRBV28	TRBJ1-2	-	TGTGCCAGCAGTTTCGGGACAGGGGAAAGAGCTTATGGTTACACCTTC	CASSFGTGERAYGYTF
TRBD2	TRBV6-5	TRBJ2-1	-	TGTGCCAGCAGTTACTCGAGGACTAGCAACCTCAATGAGCAGTTCTTC	CASSYSRTSNLNEQFF
TRBD1	TRBV11-2	TRBJ1-2	few	TGTGCCAGCAGCCTGGGACAGGGGGTCTATGGCTACACCTTC	CASSLGQGVYGYTF
-	TRBV7-6	TRBJ1-1	-	TGTGCCAGCAGCTTACAGGATAACACTGAAGCTTTCTTT	CASSLQDNTEAFF
TRBD1	TRBV6-5	TRBJ1-1	once	TGTGCCAGCAGGATCGATGACAGGGGGAACACTGAAGCTTTCTTT	CASRIDDRGNTEAFF
TRBD1	TRBV19	TRBJ1-5	once	TGTGCCAGTAGTATCAACAGGGGGCGCAATCAGCCCCAGCATTTT	CASSINRGRNQPQHF